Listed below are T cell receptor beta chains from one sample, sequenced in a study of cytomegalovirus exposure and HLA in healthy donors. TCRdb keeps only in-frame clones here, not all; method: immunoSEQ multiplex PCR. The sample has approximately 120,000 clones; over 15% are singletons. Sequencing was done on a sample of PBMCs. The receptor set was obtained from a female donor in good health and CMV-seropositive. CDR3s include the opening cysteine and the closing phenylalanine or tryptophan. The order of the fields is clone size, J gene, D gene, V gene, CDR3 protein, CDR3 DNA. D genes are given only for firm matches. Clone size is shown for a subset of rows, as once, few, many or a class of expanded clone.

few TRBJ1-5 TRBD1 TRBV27 CASRDMTGTDGNQPQHF TGTGCCAGCAGAGATATGACAGGGACAGATGGCAATCAGCCCCAGCATTTT
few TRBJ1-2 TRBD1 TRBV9 CASSLQGAYGYTF TGTGCCAGCAGCCTACAGGGGGCCTATGGCTACACCTTC
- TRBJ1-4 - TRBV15 CATSRDPSATNEKLFF TGTGCCACCAGCAGAGACCCTTCGGCAACTAATGAAAAACTGTTTTTT
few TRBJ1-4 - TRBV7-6 CASSSQYANEKLFF TGTGCCAGCAGCTCACAGTATGCTAATGAAAAACTGTTTTTT
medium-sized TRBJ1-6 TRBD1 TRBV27 CASSSLGGFHSPLHF TGTGCCAGCAGTTCGCTAGGGGGCTTTCATTCACCCCTCCACTTT
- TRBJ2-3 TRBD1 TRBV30 CAWNRGITDTQYF TGTGCCTGGAACAGGGGGATTACAGATACGCAGTATTTT
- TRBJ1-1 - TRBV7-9 CASSLLGRTEAFF TGTGCCAGCAGCTTATTGGGCCGAACTGAAGCTTTCTTT
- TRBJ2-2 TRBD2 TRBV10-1 CASSEPPSGSSIGELFF TGCGCCAGCAGTGAACCCCCCAGCGGGAGTAGTATCGGGGAGCTGTTTTTT
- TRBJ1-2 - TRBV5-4 CASSSGIEDYGYTF TGTGCCAGCAGCTCGGGGATAGAGGACTATGGCTACACCTTC
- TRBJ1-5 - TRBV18 CASSFRDTPFGLNQPQHF TGTGCCAGCTCATTCCGGGACACCCCCTTTGGATTAAATCAGCCCCAGCATTTT
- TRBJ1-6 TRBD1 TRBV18 CASSPLGQGRSPLHF TGTGCCAGCTCACCACTAGGACAGGGTCGATCACCCCTCCACTTT
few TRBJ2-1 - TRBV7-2 CASSRGGSYNEQFF TGTGCCAGCAGCCGTGGAGGGTCCTACAATGAGCAGTTCTTC
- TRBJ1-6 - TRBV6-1 CASGQFNSPLHF TGTGCCAGCGGACAGTTTAATTCACCCCTCCACTTT
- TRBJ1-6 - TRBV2 CASNNSPLHF TGTGCCAGTAATAATTCACCCCTCCACTTT
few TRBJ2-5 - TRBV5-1 CASSLDGGAQETQYF TGCGCCAGCAGCTTGGACGGCGGAGCGCAAGAGACCCAGTACTTC
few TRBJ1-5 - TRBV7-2 CASSLTTGFGQPQHF TGTGCCAGCAGCCTGACTACAGGGTTTGGTCAGCCCCAGCATTTT
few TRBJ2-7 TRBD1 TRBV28 CASRSPRTGRYYVQYF TGTGCCAGCAGAAGTCCTCGGACAGGCCGATATTACGTGCAGTACTTC
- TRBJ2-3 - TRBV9 CASSPSGHGDTQYF TGTGCCAGCAGCCCCAGTGGTCACGGGGATACGCAGTATTTT
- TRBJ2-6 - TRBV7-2 CASSLFGSSGANVLTF TGTGCCAGCAGCTTATTCGGGTCCTCTGGGGCCAACGTCCTGACTTTC
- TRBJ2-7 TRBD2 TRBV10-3 CAIATSGGYEQYF TGTGCCATCGCGACTAGCGGGGGTTACGAGCAGTACTTC
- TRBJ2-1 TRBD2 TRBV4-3 CASSKLAGGGNEQFF TGCGCCAGCAGTAAACTAGCGGGTGGGGGGAATGAGCAGTTCTTC
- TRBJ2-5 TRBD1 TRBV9 CASSVDWTGVETQYF TGTGCCAGCAGCGTAGATTGGACAGGGGTCGAGACCCAGTACTTC
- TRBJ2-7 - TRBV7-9 CASSFSPYEQYF TGTGCCAGCAGCTTTTCCCCGTACGAGCAGTACTTC
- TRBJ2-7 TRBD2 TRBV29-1 CSALQGLAGNEQYF TGCAGCGCCCTCCAGGGACTAGCGGGAAATGAGCAGTACTTC